The 5 T cell receptor beta chains below were found in one sample sequenced in a study of CD8 T cells in Susac syndrome. RNA, at about 0.45 to 1 ug, was reverse transcribed with random hexamers. A single record per CDR3 protein comes from TCRdb applying MiXCR to the immunoSEQ multiplex PCR reads. Altogether about 190,000 distinct CDR3 sequences are present, 95% being singletons, with the ten largest covering approximately 0.15%. The sample comprised CD8+ T cells from PBMCs. The receptors originated from a human donor with Susac syndrome.

The chain has TRBV19 and TRBJ2-1; D gene unclear. CDR3 size: 15 residues. V dropped 9 bases and J dropped 3 bases, with 18 bases sitting between them. Germline V gene sequence: CDR1 LNHDA, CDR2 SQIVND (reference sequence). CDR3 loop: CASTLSRSSYNEQFF. DNA of the CDR3: TGTGCCAGCACATTAAGTCGGAGTAGCTACAATGAGCAGTTCTTC.

This clonotype showed up just once. This chain links TRBV3-1 with TRBJ2-1; D is uncertain. The V and J ends lost 1 base and 9 bases respectively, with 10 bases between them. The CDR3 totals 13 residues. The V gene's germline CDR1 is LGHDT and CDR2 YNNKEL (reference sequence). In nucleotides, the CDR3 is TGTGCCAGCAGCCAAGCCTTCGCCAGTGAGCAGTTCTTC. Translating it yields CASSQAFASEQFF.

The chain combines TRBV18 with TRBJ2-7; D is perhaps TRBD1 (6 bases). Germline lookup yields CDR1 KGHSH and CDR2 LQKENI. The CDR3 is 15 residues long. Trimming removed 3 bases at V and 1 base at J, with 13 bases between. This chain's CDR3 is CASSPAGTLSYEQYF. In DNA form, the CDR3 reads TGTGCCAGCTCACCGGCCGGGACATTATCCTACGAGCAGTACTTC. The variable domain in full, with the rest retrieved from reference TRBV18 and TRBJ2-7, is NAGVMQNPRHLVRRRGQEARLRCSPMKGHSHVYWYRQLPEEGLKFMVYLQKENIIDESGMPKERFSAEFPKEGPSILRIQQVVRGDSAAYFCASSPAGTLSYEQYFGPGTRLTVT.

This chain joins TRBV3-1 and TRBJ1-1; D not certain. CDR3 length: 15 residues. Deletions cut 0 bases from V and 0 bases from J, with 8 bases between. Germline V gene data show CDR1 as LGHDT and CDR2 as YNNKEL (reference sequence). CDR3 bases: TGTGCCAGCAGCCAAGAAGTAGGAGTGAACACTGAAGCTTTCTTT. Amino acids: CASSQEVGVNTEAFF.

This rearrangement joins TRBV4-1 to TRBJ1-2; tentatively, D is TRBD1 (6 bases). CDR3 size: 15 residues. Deletions cut 0 bases from V and 7 bases from J, with 15 bases between. Germline assignment: CDR1 MGHRA and CDR2 YSYEKL. CDR3 sequence: CASSQDPAGDGGYTF. CDR3 nucleotides: TGCGCCAGCAGCCAAGATCCGGCAGGGGATGGTGGCTACACCTTC.